The source of this T cell receptor (beta chain) is a study of shared clonotypes between healthy human individuals (dated by TCRdb to about 2020). About the full investigation: The cohort comprised a couple of women and a few men aged 18 to 49 years. For each donor, CD4 naive and CD4 memory were each run on three plates, CD8 naive on two plates, and CD8 memory on one plate. The study deeply sequenced blood TCR repertoires of 5 or 6 healthy adults to estimate repertoire size and the extent of clonotype sharing between individuals. Different laboratories and diverse techniques were used to prepare libraries and sequence TCR repertoires, to increase sequencing depth and limit assay-specific biases. Each donor's leukapheresis produced roughly between about 0.8 and 8.9 billion PBMCs. Overall study outcomes, separate from this receptor: Only blood was sampled, and tissue TCR repertoires likely differ from those in blood. Because the study included only a small number of donors, the genetic and exposure-history diversity represented was limited. Sharing across a few donors was observed for about 5% of naive CD4, over 3% of naive CD8, 2% to 2.5% of memory CD4, and around 0.4% of memory CD8 clonotypes. Based on pairwise subsampling, the degree of clonotype sharing among donors was expected to be affected by sequencing depth. Even with the large sequencing depth, rarefaction of the sorted-subset datasets indicated that sequencing was incomplete. Naive subsets generally had larger estimated clonotype richness than memory subsets. Higher generation probabilities were observed for clonotypes shared by all four sorted-subset donors than for non-shared clonotypes.

TCR CDR3 regions were amplified from genomic DNA by multiplex PCR using the deep immunoSEQ assay. For each cell subset, the extracted genomic DNA was distributed evenly across all wells of several immunoSEQ 96-well plates, and each plate served as one replicate. For sorted subsets, around 200 ng genomic DNA, equal to 30,000 or so T cell genomes, was loaded into each replicate PCR. Purified libraries were quantified with a Qubit 3.0 fluorometer, sized on a Bioanalyzer 2100, and re-quantified with the KAPA Library Quantification kit. A separate single-read 150-cycle Illumina NextSeq 550 flow cell was used to sequence each immunoSEQ 96-well plate. On the authors' methods: The immunoSEQ output contained only junctional sequences without quality scores, so filtering could not match that applied to full-length reads. To assign V/J genes and CDR3, sequences were annotated against IMGT germline references using PyIR, a Python wrapper for IgBLAST v1.9. Reads with weak V/J assignments (E-value above 1e-6), missing CDR3, stop codons, out-of-frame junctions, or ambiguous translated residues were removed. V3J clonotypes were defined by identical inferred V gene, J gene, and CDR3 amino acid sequence. Percentage overlap between repertoires was computed as shared unique clonotypes divided by the size of the smaller repertoire. RTK rarefaction, the Chao1 estimator, and Recon v2.1 estimates of unobserved clonotypes were used to assess repertoire richness. For all TCRbeta clonotypes obtained by the gDNA method from a handful of donors, generation probabilities were computed with OLGA. This is the immuneACCESS table as TCRdb keeps it, with only in-frame sequences that have V and J called. A part of the clones is gone; compared with another copy, unresolved V genes explain less than half, and the rest is unexplained. V, J and clone size derive from that table, while D and trimming were established from the DNA sequence. This sample is represented by about 1.5 million clones; 95% to 99% of them were singletons. The ten largest clones take up about 0.45% of the sample.

This clone was recorded only once. It has no known antigen specificity. No much larger clone is present one base from it, and per-base qualities are unavailable. The donors were healthy, HIV-negative adults with no recently reported acute infections or vaccinations. Every donor was a Caucasian adult residing in Nashville, Tennessee, USA. CD4+ T cells were enriched by magnetic negative selection; naive cells were then positively selected on CD45RA, and the negative fraction formed the memory subset. Blood was collected by leukapheresis, and PBMCs were isolated by Ficoll-Histopaque density gradient centrifugation and then cryopreserved in liquid nitrogen vapor phase. Purity and quantity of every magnetically sorted T cell population were checked by analytical flow cytometry. Each sorted fraction had its genomic DNA isolated and then quantified by UV absorbance on a Nanodrop 2000c. Trimming at the junction amounts to 2 bases on V and 5 bases on J, and the germline ends lie 12 bases apart. CDR1 and CDR2 are drawn from the germline V gene: SGHTA, FQGNSA. The CDR3, from cysteine to phenylalanine, totals 14 residues. Solely the CDR3 DNA is kept, with 42 bases framed from the first base.

Sequences were obtained from naive CD4+ T cells sorted from blood. Per the publication, the cell subset or site label means: CD45RA+ positively selected. The sequence is built from TRBV7-2 and TRBJ2-5; there is no confident call for the D gene. This clonotype originated in a man younger than 40 in good health. This receptor carries the CDR3 CASSLPGLWETQYF. The nucleotide sequence is given as TGTGCCAGCAGCTTACCGGGCCTCTGGGAGACCCAGTACTTC.